This T cell receptor (beta chain) comes out of a study of blood T cell repertoires in COVID-19. Study-wide context: Samples taken during acute and convalescent COVID-19 were collected in the United States, Italy and Spain. Nucleic acid was either cDNA or gDNA, and it came from T cells, B-cell-depleted T cells, or PBMCs.

Original data processing: Reference gene primers were amplified, and this amplification served to estimate nucleated cell counts. This table comes from immunoSEQ multiplex PCR, and its TCRdb copy is limited to in-frame clones, with some not included. The V and J calls and clone size are taken from that table; D and trimming were inferred from the DNA. Among 110,000 to 150,000 clones listed, 84% were seen once. The CDR3 runs to 14 residues. In germline, CDR1 is LNHDA, CDR2 SQIVND (reference sequence). Trimming shortened V by 2 bases and J by 7 bases, and 11 bases separated the two germline ends. The source of this sequence is a human donor in a cohort sampled during active COVID-19. The specimen sequenced was peripheral blood. The chain is built from TRBV19 and TRBJ2-2; TRBD2 is a possible D gene (7 bases). The CDR3 DNA reads TGTGCCAGTAGTATACGGGGAGGGGGCGGGGAGCTGTTTTTT. This sequence encodes CASSIRGGGGELFF.